This passage covers 22 T cell receptor beta chains from one sample sequenced in a study of tumor-infiltrating lymphocytes in primary liver carcinoma. From roughly 0.45 ug total RNA, TCR beta cDNA was generated with a primer in the constant region. Sequencing libraries for TCR beta derived from three nested multiplex PCR rounds that used slightly modified ARM-PCR. It was with TRBV1-TRBV30 forward primers and a C-beta reverse primer that the first two PCR rounds were run, at about 9 cycles each. TCRdb reprocessed the multiplex PCR reads with MiXCR, giving one entry per CDR3 protein. This table holds tens of thousands of distinct CDR3 sequences, roughly three quarters found once. Starting material for RNA and DNA co-extraction consisted of about 17-30 mg of unsorted bulk tissue. Sample: liver tumor tissue from sampling region 1. The subset was: tumor region T1, superior pole. Source of these receptors: a middle-aged man with primary liver carcinoma and hepatitis B virus infection.

With regard to this clonotype: Likely a read error: the CDR3 ends without its conserved phenylalanine or tryptophan. Because the CDR3's place on the DNA is in doubt, the DNA is left out and the CDR3 is given as listed by TCRdb. This chain uses TRBV11-2 with TRBJ2-2; TRBD2 was called by the table and not checked on the DNA. Inclusive of both ends, the CDR3 amounts to 17 amino acids. The V gene's germline CDR1 is SGHAT and CDR2 FQNNGV. Here the CDR3 reads CASSFALGGANTGELCC.

This clonotype has a single count. Since the CDR3 does not end with the conserved phenylalanine or tryptophan, this likely comes from a read error. The chain has TRBV4-3 and TRBJ2-3, with 15 nucleotides matching TRBD2. CDR3 length equals 17 residues. The V gene end was trimmed by 0 bases and the J gene end by 11 bases; junction bases not matched to a gene: 9. Germline CDR1 reads LGHNA; CDR2 reads YSLEER. Written as DNA, the CDR3 is TGCGCCAGCAGCCAAGATAGGGGACTAGCGGGAGGCAATATGCAGTATCTT. Its protein is CASSQDRGLAGGNMQYL.

Note on this clonotype: This may be a read error: a much more frequent sequence differs by one nucleotide. The V and J genes are TRBV25-1 and TRBJ1-2; no definite D call. Per germline, CDR1 MGHDK and CDR2 SYGVNS. The CDR3 sequence is 12 residues long. The V end lost 2 bases, the J end lost 2 bases, and 3 bases lay between the germline ends. The chain's CDR3 is CASSENNYGYTF. CDR3 coding DNA: TGTGCCAGCAGTGAAAACAACTATGGCTACACCTTC.

In its sample, this clonotype is medium-sized. The chain uses TRBV10-2 and TRBJ1-2; weak D call: TRBD1 (5 bases). The CDR3 contains 21 residues. The germline V gene encodes CDR1 WSHSY and CDR2 SAAADI. Trimming stripped 2 bases from V and 5 bases from J, with 33 bases between. This CDR3 reads CASSEGLVSGGSRRLGYGYTF. In DNA, the CDR3 is TGCGCCAGCAGTGAGGGCTTAGTGTCGGGGGGTAGCCGAAGATTGGGTTATGGCTACACCTTC.

The genes are TRBV21-1 and TRBJ1-2. TRBV21-1 counts as a pseudogene. The CDR3 runs to 15 residues. CDR3 residues: CASSNYPGRVCGYTF. CDR3 nucleotides: TGTGCCAGCAGCAATTACCCTGGGAGGGTATGCGGCTACACCTTC.

This clonotype was seen many times. The chain uses TRBV12-3 or TRBV12-4 and TRBJ2-2, with D maybe TRBD2 (6 bases). The CDR3 runs to 16 residues. With 0 bases removed from V and 0 bases from J, the gap between germline ends came to 8 bases. The CDR3, as DNA: TGTGCCAGCAGTTTAGCGGAGGGGACGAACACCGGGGAGCTGTTTTTT. Protein product: CASSLAEGTNTGELFF.

By share of the sample, this clonotype is medium-sized. The V call is TRBV6-5, the J call TRBJ2-1; D gene unclear. The CDR3 spans 14 residues. V gave up 6 bases and J gave up 2 bases, with 11 bases separating them. Germline-derived CDR1 and CDR2 are MNHEY and SVGAGI. In DNA form, the CDR3 reads TGTGCCAGCAGCCGCGGAGCCACCTACAATGAGCAGTTCTTC. It translates to CASSRGATYNEQFF.

The chain links TRBV29-1 to TRBJ1-2; D gene unclear. CDR3 length equals 14 residues. Per the germline V gene, CDR1 is SQVTM and CDR2 is ANQGSEA. V lost 7 bases and J 7 bases, leaving 22 bases between the germline ends. CDR3 DNA sequence: TGCAGCGACAGAGAACAGAGTCGCGCCTCTGGCTACACCTTC. Protein: CSDREQSRASGYTF.

Remarks on this clonotype: This could be a read error, since a much larger clone is one nucleotide away. The chain carries TRBV11-3 and TRBJ2-7; D remains ambiguous. CDR1 is SGHNT, CDR2 YENEEA, per germline. The CDR3 has 13 residues. This CDR3 is CASSLTPIGEQHF. As DNA, the CDR3 is TGTGCCAGCAGCTTAACACCCATTGGCGAGCAGCACTTC.

In the case of this clonotype: The final CDR3 position lacks the conserved phenylalanine or tryptophan, pointing to a likely read error. This chain connects TRBV4-3 to TRBJ2-3; TRBD2 matches 12 bases. The germline V gene encodes CDR1 LGHNA and CDR2 YSLEER. The CDR3 runs 17 residues. This CDR3 is CASSQDRELAGGHTQYL. The CDR3 coding sequence is TGCGCCAGTAGCCAAGATAGGGAACTAGCGGGAGGCCATACGCAGTATCTT.

A word on this clonotype: A junction end diverges from the germline sequence, so it may reflect a read error. This chain uses TRBV11-2 with TRBJ2-1, with TRBD2 as a possible D gene (5 bases). Germline-derived CDR1 and CDR2 are SGHAT and FQNNGV. The CDR3 contains 15 residues. CDR3 nucleotide sequence: TGTGGCAGCAGCTTAACATCACAGTCCACGGGGGAGCAGTTCTTC. It yields the protein CGSSLTSQSTGEQFF.

Concerning this clonotype: Germline and junction disagree at one end, which may indicate a read error. The chain recombines TRBV5-1 with TRBJ1-1, with D uncertain. The CDR3 sequence is 14 residues long. Germline V CDR1 and CDR2: SGHRS, YFSETQ. CDR3 region: CASSLDGQYTEAFF. In DNA, the CDR3 is TGTGCCAGCAGCTTGGATGGGCAGTACACTGAAGCTTTCTTT.

Details on this clonotype: A read error may account for a junction end that differs from germline. This chain connects TRBV10-3 to TRBJ1-1; D unclear. CDR3 size: 14 residues. In germline, CDR1 is ENHRY, CDR2 SYGVKD. The CDR3 protein is CATSDHYTKTEAFF. CDR3 sequence (DNA): TGTGCCACCAGTGACCACTACACGAAGACTGAAGCTTTCTTT.

The rearrangement links TRBV10-3 to TRBJ2-5; possibly TRBD1 or TRBD2 for D (5 bases each). Germline lookup yields CDR1 ENHRY and CDR2 SYGVKD. V lost 5 bases to trimming and J lost 1 base, with 11 bases between them. The CDR3 is 14 residues long. CDR3 amino acids: CAISPDGAQETQYF. The CDR3 DNA is TGTGCCATCAGTCCCGACGGGGCCCAAGAGACCCAGTACTTC.

This clonotype was counted between two and nine times. This may be a read error, as it is one base from a much larger clone. This chain joins TRBV7-8 and TRBJ1-2, with D possibly matching TRBD1 (6 bases). This CDR3 is 16 amino acids long. The germline V gene encodes CDR1 SGHVS and CDR2 FQNEAQ. CDR3 sequence reads: CASNLVGGQANYGYTF. As DNA, the CDR3 is TGTGCCAGCAACTTAGTAGGGGGGCAAGCTAACTATGGCTACACCTTC.

Notes on this clonotype: Relative to the germline gene, one junction end is altered; a read error may explain this. The chain is built from TRBV14 and TRBJ2-1, with D uncertain. Looked up from germline, CDR1 is SGHDN and CDR2 is FVKESK. The CDR3 loop spans 13 amino acids. The CDR3 region is CASSQGPFNEQYF. The CDR3 coding sequence is TGTGCCAGCAGCCAAGGGCCATTCAATGAGCAATACTTC.

Details on this clonotype: In this CDR3 the conserved last residue, phenylalanine or tryptophan, is missing, so a read error is likely. CDR3 residues: CATSSFGTKSGRLTYGQYY. For the CDR3, the DNA is TGTGCCACCAGTTCATTCGGTACGAAGAGCGGGAGGCTCACCTACGGGCAGTACTAC. This chain links TRBV28 with TRBJ2-7; 9 bases agree with TRBD2. This CDR3 contains 19 residues. From germline, CDR1 is MDHEN and CDR2 SYDVKM.

A word on this clonotype: The junction differs from germline at one of its ends, possibly a read error. The V and J genes are TRBV10-3 and TRBJ1-5; D is ambiguous. The CDR3 has 14 residues. CDR1 is ENHRY, CDR2 SYGVKD, per germline. CDR3 residues: CDISKYEGNQPQHF. The CDR3 DNA reads TGTGACATCAGTAAGTATGAGGGCAATCAGCCCCAGCATTTT.

This clonotype has a handful of counts. Being one base from a much bigger clone, this may be a read error. The chain is built from TRBV7-9 and TRBJ2-4; no clear D gene. With 5 bases removed from V and 9 bases from J, the gap between germline ends came to 8 bases. The CDR3 is 11 residues long. Germline V gene data show CDR1 as SEHNR and CDR2 as FQNEAQ (reference sequence). The CDR3 reads CASSPQGIQYF. The DNA for the CDR3 is TGTGCCAGCAGCCCTCAAGGCATTCAGTACTTC. Filled out from reference TRBV7-9 and TRBJ2-4, the complete variable domain reads DTGVSQNPRHKITKRGQNVTFRCDPISEHNRLYWYRQTLGQGPEFLTYFQNEAQLEKSRLLSDRFSAERPKGSFSTLEIQRTEQGDSAMYLCASSPQGIQYFGAGTRLSVL.

As for this clonotype: As the CDR3 is not closed by the conserved phenylalanine or tryptophan, this likely results from a read error. This chain connects TRBV11-2 to TRBJ2-5; D uncertain. Germline CDR1 SGHAT, CDR2 FQNNGV. Trimming stripped 6 bases from V and 5 bases from J, with 7 bases between. This CDR3 is 11 amino acids long. This CDR3 is CASSLLETQYC. In DNA, the CDR3 is TGTGCCAGCAGTTTATTGGAGACCCAGTACTGC.

The chain links TRBV29-1 to TRBJ2-6; 10 bases map to TRBD1. The CDR3 is made up of 18 amino acids. The trim removed 2 bases at V and 3 bases at J, leaving 10 bases unmatched. Germline-derived CDR1 and CDR2 are SQVTM and ANQGSEA. In DNA form, the CDR3 reads TGCAGCGTTGAAACAACCGGGACAGGGGCAGTTGGGGCCAACGTCCTGACTTTC. Protein product: CSVETTGTGAVGANVLTF.

In its sample, this clonotype was seen once. Germline is not matched at one junction end, which may reflect a read error. The V gene is TRBV6-6, the J gene TRBJ2-3; 7 bases are shared with TRBD2. The CDR3 sequence is 14 residues long. CDR1 is MNHNY and CDR2 is SVGAGI in the germline V gene (reference sequence). The CDR3 coding sequence is TGTGTCAGCAGATACAGCGGGGAAACAGATACGCAGTATTTT. Residues: CVSRYSGETDTQYF.